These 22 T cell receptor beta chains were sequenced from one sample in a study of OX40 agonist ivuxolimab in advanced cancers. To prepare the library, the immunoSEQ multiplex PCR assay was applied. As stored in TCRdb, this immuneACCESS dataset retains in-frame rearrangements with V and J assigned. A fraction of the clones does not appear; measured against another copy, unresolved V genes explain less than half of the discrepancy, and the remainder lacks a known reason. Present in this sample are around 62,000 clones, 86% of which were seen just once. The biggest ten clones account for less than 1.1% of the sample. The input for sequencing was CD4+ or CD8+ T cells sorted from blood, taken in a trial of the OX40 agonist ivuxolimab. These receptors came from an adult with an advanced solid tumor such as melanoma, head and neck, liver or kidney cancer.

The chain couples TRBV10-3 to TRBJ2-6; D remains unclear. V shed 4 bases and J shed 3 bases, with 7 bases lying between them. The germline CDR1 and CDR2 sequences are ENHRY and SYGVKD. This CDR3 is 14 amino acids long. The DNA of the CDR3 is TGTGCCATCAGTGCCACCGTTGGGGCCAACGTCCTGACTTTC. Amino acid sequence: CAISATVGANVLTF.

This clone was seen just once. CDR3 amino acids: CASSLRQGGQETQYF. CDR3 DNA: TGTGCCAGCAGCTTGAGACAGGGGGGACAAGAGACCCAGTACTTC. J is TRBJ2-5 and V is TRBV7-2, with 9 bases lining up with TRBD1. There are 15 residues in the CDR3. V gave up 3 bases and J gave up 2 bases; unmatched junction bases: 4. CDR1 and CDR2 (germline): SGHTA, FQGNSA.

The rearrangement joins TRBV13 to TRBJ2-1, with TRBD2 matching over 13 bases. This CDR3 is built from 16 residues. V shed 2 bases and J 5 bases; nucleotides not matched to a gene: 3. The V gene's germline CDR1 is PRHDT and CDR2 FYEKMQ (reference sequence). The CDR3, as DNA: TGTGCCAGCAGCTTAACCGGACTAGCGGGGGACAATGAGCAGTTCTTC. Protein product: CASSLTGLAGDNEQFF.

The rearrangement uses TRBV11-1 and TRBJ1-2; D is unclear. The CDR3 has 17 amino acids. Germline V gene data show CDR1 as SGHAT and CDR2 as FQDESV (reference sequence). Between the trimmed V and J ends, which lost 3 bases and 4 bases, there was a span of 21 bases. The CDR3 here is CASSLESAPTSVYGYTF. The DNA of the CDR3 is TGTGCCAGCAGCTTGGAGTCAGCCCCTACCTCCGTCTATGGCTACACCTTC.

CDR3 sequence (DNA): TGTGCCAGTAGTTCGACAGGGCTCGACACTGAAGCTTTCTTT. Encoded protein: CASSSTGLDTEAFF. This sequence joins TRBV19 and TRBJ1-1; 7 bases fit TRBD1. V lost 5 bases to trimming and J lost 3 bases; unmatched junction nucleotides: 6. Per germline, CDR1 LNHDA and CDR2 SQIVND (reference sequence). The CDR3 covers 14 residues.

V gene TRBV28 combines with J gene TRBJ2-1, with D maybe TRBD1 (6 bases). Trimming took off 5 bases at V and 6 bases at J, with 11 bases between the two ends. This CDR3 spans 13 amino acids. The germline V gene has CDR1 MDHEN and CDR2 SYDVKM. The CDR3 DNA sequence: TGTGCCAGCAGTCGCTGGGGGCTCAATGAGCAGTTCTTC. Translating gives CASSRWGLNEQFF. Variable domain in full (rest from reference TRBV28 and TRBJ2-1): DVKVTQSSRYLVKRTGEKVFLECVQDMDHENMFWYRQDPGLGLRLIYFSYDVKMKEKGDIPEGYSVSREKKERFSLILESASTNQTSMYLCASSRWGLNEQFFGPGTRLTVL.

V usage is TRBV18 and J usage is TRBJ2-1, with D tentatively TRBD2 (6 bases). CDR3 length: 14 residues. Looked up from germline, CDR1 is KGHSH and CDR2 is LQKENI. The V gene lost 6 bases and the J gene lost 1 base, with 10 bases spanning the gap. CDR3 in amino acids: CASSVGGSYNEQFF. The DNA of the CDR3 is TGTGCCAGCTCTGTAGGAGGGTCCTACAATGAGCAGTTCTTC.

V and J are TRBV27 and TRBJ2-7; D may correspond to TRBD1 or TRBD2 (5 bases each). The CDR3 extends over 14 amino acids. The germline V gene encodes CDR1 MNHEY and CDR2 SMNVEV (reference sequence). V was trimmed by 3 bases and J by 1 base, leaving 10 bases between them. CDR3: CASSLGVSSYEQYF. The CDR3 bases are TGTGCCAGCAGTTTGGGGGTTTCATCCTACGAGCAGTACTTC.

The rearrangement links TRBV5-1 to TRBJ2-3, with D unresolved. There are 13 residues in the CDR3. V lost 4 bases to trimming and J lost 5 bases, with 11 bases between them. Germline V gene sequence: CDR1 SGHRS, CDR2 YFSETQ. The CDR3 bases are TGCGCCAGCAGCGATTTGCTAGGAGATACGCAGTATTTT. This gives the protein CASSDLLGDTQYF.

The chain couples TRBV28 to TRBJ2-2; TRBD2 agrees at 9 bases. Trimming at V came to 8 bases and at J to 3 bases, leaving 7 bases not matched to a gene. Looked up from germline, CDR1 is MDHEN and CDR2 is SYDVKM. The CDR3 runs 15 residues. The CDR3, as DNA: TGTGCCAGCTATAGCGGGAGCTTCGACACCGGGGAGCTGTTTTTT. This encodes CASYSGSFDTGELFF.

The DNA of the CDR3 is TGTGCCAGTAGTAGTCAGGGTGCAGGGGCCAACGTCCTGACTTTC. It codes for CASSSQGAGANVLTF. The chain couples TRBV19 to TRBJ2-6; weak D call: TRBD1 (5 bases). CDR1 and CDR2 (germline): LNHDA, SQIVND (reference sequence). The CDR3 runs 15 residues. The V gene lost 4 bases and the J gene lost 4 bases, with 11 bases spanning the gap.

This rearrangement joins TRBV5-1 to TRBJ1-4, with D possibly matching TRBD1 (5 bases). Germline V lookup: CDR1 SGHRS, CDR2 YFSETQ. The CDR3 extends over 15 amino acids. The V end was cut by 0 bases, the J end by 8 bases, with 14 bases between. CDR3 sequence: CASSLEPGLSEKLFF. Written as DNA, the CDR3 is TGCGCCAGCAGCTTGGAGCCAGGGTTAAGCGAAAAACTGTTTTTT.

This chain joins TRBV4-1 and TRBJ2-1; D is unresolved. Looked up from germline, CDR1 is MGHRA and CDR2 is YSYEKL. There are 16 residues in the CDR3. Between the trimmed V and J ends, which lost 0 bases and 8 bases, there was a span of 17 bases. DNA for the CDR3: TGCGCCAGCAGCCAAGACCCCGCGGACCCCTCTGATGAGCAGTTCTTC. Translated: CASSQDPADPSDEQFF.

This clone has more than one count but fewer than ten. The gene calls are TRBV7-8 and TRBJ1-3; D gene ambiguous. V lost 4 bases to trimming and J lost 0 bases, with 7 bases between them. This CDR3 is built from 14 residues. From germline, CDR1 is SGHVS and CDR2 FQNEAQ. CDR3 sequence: CASSYRGSGNTIYF. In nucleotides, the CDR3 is TGTGCCAGCAGCTACCGGGGCTCTGGAAACACCATATATTTT. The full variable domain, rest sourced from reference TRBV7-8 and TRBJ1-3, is GAGVSQSPRYKVAKRGQDVALRCDPISGHVSLFWYQQALGQGPEFLTYFQNEAQLDKSGLPSDRFFAERPEGSVSTLKIQRTQQEDSAVYLCASSYRGSGNTIYFGEGSWLTVV.

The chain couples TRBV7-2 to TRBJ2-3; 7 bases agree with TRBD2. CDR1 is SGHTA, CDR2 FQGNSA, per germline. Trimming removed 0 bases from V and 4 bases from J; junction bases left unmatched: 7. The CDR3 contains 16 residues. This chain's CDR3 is CASSLAGAGVADTQYF. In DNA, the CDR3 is TGTGCCAGCAGCTTAGCGGGCGCGGGGGTAGCAGATACGCAGTATTTT.

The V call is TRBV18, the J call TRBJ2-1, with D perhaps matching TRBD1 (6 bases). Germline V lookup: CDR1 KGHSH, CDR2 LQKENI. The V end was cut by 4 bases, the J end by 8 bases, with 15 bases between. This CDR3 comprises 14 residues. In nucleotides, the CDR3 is TGTGCCAGCTCACTCCGGGACAAGAGCGATGAGCAGTTCTTC. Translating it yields CASSLRDKSDEQFF.

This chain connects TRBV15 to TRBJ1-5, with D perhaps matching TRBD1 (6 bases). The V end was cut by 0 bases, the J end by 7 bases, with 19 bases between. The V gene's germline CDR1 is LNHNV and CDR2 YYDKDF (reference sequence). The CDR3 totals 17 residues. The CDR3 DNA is TGTGCCACCAGCAGAGATAGGACAGTAAGCGCAGGACAGCCCCAGCATTTT. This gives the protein CATSRDRTVSAGQPQHF.

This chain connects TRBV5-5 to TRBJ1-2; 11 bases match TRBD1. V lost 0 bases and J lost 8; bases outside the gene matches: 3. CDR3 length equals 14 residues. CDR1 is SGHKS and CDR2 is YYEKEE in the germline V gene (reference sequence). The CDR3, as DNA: TGTGCCAGCAGCTTGGTACGGACAGGGGGCGGCTACACCTTC. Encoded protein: CASSLVRTGGGYTF.

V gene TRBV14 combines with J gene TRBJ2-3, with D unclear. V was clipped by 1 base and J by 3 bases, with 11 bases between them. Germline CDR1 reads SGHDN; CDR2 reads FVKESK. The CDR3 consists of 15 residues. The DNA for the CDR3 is TGTGCCAGCAGCCAAGGGTTAGTCATTACAGATACGCAGTATTTT. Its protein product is CASSQGLVITDTQYF.

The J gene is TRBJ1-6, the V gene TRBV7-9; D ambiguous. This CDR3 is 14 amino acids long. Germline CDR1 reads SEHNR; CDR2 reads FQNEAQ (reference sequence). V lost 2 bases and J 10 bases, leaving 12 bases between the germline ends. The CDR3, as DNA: TGTGCCAGCAGCTTATCTGGGGTAGGCTCACCCCTCCACTTT. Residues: CASSLSGVGSPLHF.

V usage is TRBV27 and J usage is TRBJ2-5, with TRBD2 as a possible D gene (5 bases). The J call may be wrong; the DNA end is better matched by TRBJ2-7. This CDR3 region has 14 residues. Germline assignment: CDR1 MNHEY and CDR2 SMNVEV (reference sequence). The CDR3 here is CASSPSGSPYEQYF. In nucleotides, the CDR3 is TGTGCCAGCAGTCCCTCGGGAAGTCCCTACGAGCAGTACTTC.

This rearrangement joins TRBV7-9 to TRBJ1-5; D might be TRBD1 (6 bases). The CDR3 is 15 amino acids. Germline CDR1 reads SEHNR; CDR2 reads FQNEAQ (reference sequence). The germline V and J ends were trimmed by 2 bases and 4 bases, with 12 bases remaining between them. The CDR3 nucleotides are TGTGCCAGCAGCTTAATTGGGGACAAAAATCAGCCCCAGCATTTT. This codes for CASSLIGDKNQPQHF.